This passage covers 27 T cell receptor beta chains from one sample sequenced in a study of T cells after posttransplantation cyclophosphamide (dated by TCRdb to 2016 to 2017). Libraries were prepared through the immunoSEQ multiplex PCR assay. Imported from immuneACCESS, the table was reduced by TCRdb to in-frame sequences with V and J called. These copies leave out some clones; in studies compared against another copy, an unresolved V gene accounts for under half, and the cause of the remainder is not known. Within this sample are approximately 50,000 clones, with 94% of them counted one time only. The ten largest clones add up to roughly 3.1% of the sample. The sample taken for sequencing was PBMCs. All receptors come from a woman in her 30s in good health and a related stem cell transplant donor.

V is TRBV4-3 and J is TRBJ2-1; 9 bases map to TRBD1. CDR1 is LGHNA, CDR2 YSLEER, per germline. The CDR3 has 14 residues. Trimming cost V 3 bases and J 7 bases; bases outside gene matches: 4. The CDR3 coding sequence is TGCGCCAGCAGCCAGATGGACAGGGGTAATGAGCAGTTCTTC. Translated: CASSQMDRGNEQFF.

As concerns this clone: Other DNA sequences in the sample encode the same CDR3. This chain joins TRBV6-4 and TRBJ2-2; TRBD1 matches 8 bases. The CDR3 runs 14 residues. J gave up 7 bases and V 3 bases, and 4 bases lay outside the gene matches. Germline V gene lookup returns CDR1 MRHNA and CDR2 SNTAGT. The CDR3 here is CASSETGDDGELFF. The CDR3 nucleotides are TGTGCCAGCAGTGAGACAGGGGACGACGGGGAGCTGTTTTTT.

As DNA, the CDR3 is TGTGCCAGCAGTTACTCCGCAGGGAGGTCCTACGAGCAGTACTTC. This codes for CASSYSAGRSYEQYF. The V gene is TRBV6-5, the J gene TRBJ2-7, with a possible D match to TRBD2 (6 bases). V was cut by 0 bases and J by 1 base, with 10 bases left in between. The CDR3 spans 15 residues. Germline V gene sequence: CDR1 MNHEY, CDR2 SVGAGI.

V usage is TRBV7-9 and J usage is TRBJ1-4; D remains ambiguous. The CDR3 covers 16 residues. With 4 bases removed from V and 0 bases from J, the gap between germline ends came to 12 bases. CDR1 SEHNR and CDR2 FQNEAQ come from the germline V gene (reference sequence). Written as DNA, the CDR3 is TGTGCCAGCAGCTCTCAAACAGTTGCAACTAATGAAAAACTGTTTTTT. Translating gives CASSSQTVATNEKLFF.

This clone was seen only a few times. CDR3 nucleotide sequence: TGTGCCCGCTCAAATCCCGAGGCCAACTACAATGAGCAGTTCTTC. This encodes CARSNPEANYNEQFF. This chain joins TRBV2 and TRBJ2-1; no firm D call. This CDR3 contains 15 residues. The V gene lost 11 bases and the J gene lost 3 bases, with 20 bases spanning the gap. Germline-derived CDR1 and CDR2 are SNHLY and FYNNEI. Full variable domain (remainder filled in from reference TRBV2 and TRBJ2-1): EPEVTQTPSHQVTQMGQEVILRCVPISNHLYFYWYRQILGQKVEFLVSFYNNEISEKSEIFDDQFSVERPDGSNFTLKIRSTKLEDSAMYFCARSNPEANYNEQFFGPGTRLTVL.

The rearrangement joins TRBV7-9 to TRBJ2-3, with TRBD2 as a possible D gene (6 bases). The V end lost 3 bases, the J end lost 4 bases, and 8 bases lay between the germline ends. Per the germline V gene, CDR1 is SEHNR and CDR2 is FQNEAQ (reference sequence). The CDR3 is 13 amino acids. CDR3: CASSFSGADTQYF. CDR3 sequence (DNA): TGTGCCAGCAGCTTCTCGGGAGCAGATACGCAGTATTTT. Filled out from reference TRBV7-9 and TRBJ2-3, the complete variable domain reads DTGVSQNPRHKITKRGQNVTFRCDPISEHNRLYWYRQTLGQGPEFLTYFQNEAQLEKSRLLSDRFSAERPKGSFSTLEIQRTEQGDSAMYLCASSFSGADTQYFGPGTRLTVL.

This clone occurred once. The chain combines TRBV6-6 with TRBJ2-5; D is perhaps TRBD1 (5 bases). With 4 bases removed from V and 5 bases from J, the gap between germline ends came to 11 bases. The CDR3 totals 13 residues. Germline CDR1 reads MNHNY; CDR2 reads SVGAGI (reference sequence). CDR3 bases: TGTGCCAGCAGTTTCGCAGGGTGGGAGACCCAGTACTTC. Its translation is CASSFAGWETQYF.

The chain joins TRBV7-9 to TRBJ1-1, with D unresolved. Germline CDR1 is SEHNR and CDR2 is FQNEAQ (reference sequence). Deletions cut 1 base from V and 5 bases from J, with 8 bases between. This CDR3 has 13 amino acids. CDR3 nucleotides: TGTGCCAGCAGCTTAGTTTCGGGAACTGAAGCTTTCTTT. Protein sequence: CASSLVSGTEAFF.

J is TRBJ2-7 and V is TRBV5-5; 9 nucleotides agree with TRBD2. V lost 0 bases to trimming and J lost 2 bases; unmatched junction nucleotides: 9. This CDR3 has 17 amino acids. From germline, CDR1 is SGHKS and CDR2 YYEKEE (reference sequence). The CDR3 DNA sequence: TGTGCCAGCAGCTTGGCGGGGACTAGCCGGGTCCCCTACGAGCAGTACTTC. This gives the protein CASSLAGTSRVPYEQYF.

This chain uses TRBV27 with TRBJ1-2; 7 nucleotides match TRBD1. V dropped 3 bases and J dropped 5; count of bases not matched to a gene: 9. The CDR3 is made up of 15 amino acids. Looked up from germline, CDR1 is MNHEY and CDR2 is SMNVEV (reference sequence). The CDR3 loop reads CASSLEQGSVYGYTF. The CDR3 DNA is TGTGCCAGCAGTTTGGAACAGGGGTCGGTTTATGGCTACACCTTC.

This chain links TRBV10-3 with TRBJ1-5, with D unclear. The CDR3 extends over 13 amino acids. Germline V gene lookup returns CDR1 ENHRY and CDR2 SYGVKD. V was shortened by 2 bases and J by 4 bases, with 6 bases between the two germline ends. The CDR3 DNA reads TGTGCCATCAGTGAGGAGTTGAATCAGCCCCAGCATTTT. Protein: CAISEELNQPQHF.

The chain links TRBV7-2 to TRBJ2-1, with 9 positions matching TRBD2. Germline CDR1 reads SGHTA; CDR2 reads FQGNSA. The length of the CDR3 is 17 residues. Trimming at V came to 1 base and at J to 8 bases, leaving 12 bases not matched to a gene. The chain's CDR3 is CASSLDSAGGLIYEQFF. In DNA, the CDR3 is TGTGCCAGCAGCTTAGATTCCGCGGGGGGGCTTATCTATGAGCAGTTCTTC. The whole variable domain, filled in from reference TRBV7-2 and TRBJ2-1, reads GAGVSQSPSNKVTEKGKDVELRCDPISGHTALYWYRQSLGQGLEFLIYFQGNSAPDKSGLPSDRFSAERTGGSVSTLTIQRTQQEDSAVYLCASSLDSAGGLIYEQFFGPGTRLTVL.

The chain joins TRBV6-5 to TRBJ1-1; D is possibly TRBD1 (5 bases). This CDR3 has 12 residues. The V and J ends lost 8 bases and 10 bases respectively, with 17 bases between them. Germline V gives CDR1 MNHEY, CDR2 SVGAGI. For the CDR3, the DNA is TGTGCCAGCGGGTTGGGGGGGAGGGGAGCTTTCTTT. Its protein is CASGLGGRGAFF.

The chain recombines TRBV6-4 with TRBJ1-3; D gene ambiguous. Deletions cut 6 bases from V and 10 bases from J, with 13 bases between. The germline gives CDR1 MRHNA, CDR2 SNTAGT. The CDR3 has 12 amino acids. Written as DNA, the CDR3 is TGTGCCAGCAGAGACCCAGGTGGAACCATATATTTT. Protein sequence: CASRDPGGTIYF.

This clone occurred a few times. This CDR3 is CASSSRGSGGADEQFF. For the CDR3, the DNA is TGTGCCAGCAGCTCCAGGGGTAGCGGGGGGGCCGATGAGCAGTTCTTC. This sequence joins TRBV11-3 and TRBJ2-1; 11 nucleotides agree with TRBD2. Trimming at V came to 4 bases and at J to 8 bases, leaving 10 bases not matched to a gene. The CDR3 covers 16 residues. Germline V gene lookup returns CDR1 SGHNT and CDR2 YENEEA.

The sample holds one count of this clone. The J gene is TRBJ2-7, the V gene TRBV7-2; TRBD1 matches 10 bases. The length of the CDR3 is 18 residues. V shed 4 bases, J shed 0 bases, and the junction held 12 bases outside the gene matches. Germline lookup yields CDR1 SGHTA and CDR2 FQGNSA. Written as DNA, the CDR3 is TGTGCCAGCAGCTCCCGGGACAGGGGCCCTTTTTACTCCTACGAGCAGTACTTC. Protein: CASSSRDRGPFYSYEQYF.

V usage is TRBV7-9 and J usage is TRBJ2-3; tentatively, D is TRBD2 (7 bases). The CDR3 runs to 12 residues. V dropped 3 bases and J dropped 8 bases, with 9 bases sitting between them. In germline, CDR1 is SEHNR, CDR2 FQNEAQ (reference sequence). The CDR3 nucleotides are TGTGCCAGCAGCTTCGGGGGGCGTACGCAGTATTTT. It is translated as CASSFGGRTQYF.

In nucleotides, the CDR3 is TGTGCCAGTAGCTGGGACAGGGAAGAGACCCAGTACTTC. Encoded protein: CASSWDREETQYF. The V call is TRBV19, the J call TRBJ2-5; 9 nucleotides line up with TRBD1. The length of the CDR3 is 13 residues. Trimming at V came to 6 bases and at J to 3 bases, leaving 2 bases not matched to a gene. Germline CDR1 and CDR2: LNHDA and SQIVND (reference sequence).

As concerns this clone: The germline gene is not matched at one end of the junction; a read error may be the cause. The rearrangement joins TRBV29-1 to TRBJ1-2, with 9 positions matching TRBD1. This CDR3 has 13 amino acids. Per germline, CDR1 SQVTM and CDR2 ANQGSEA. The CDR3 region is CSVEAGTGYGYTF. CDR3 nucleotides: TGCAGCGTGGAAGCCGGGACAGGGTATGGCTACACCTTC.

The genes are TRBV7-2 and TRBJ1-1; 8 bases agree with TRBD1. The CDR3 spans 14 residues. Germline V CDR1 and CDR2: SGHTA, FQGNSA. The trim removed 0 bases at V and 5 bases at J, leaving 2 bases unmatched. The CDR3, as DNA: TGTGCCAGCAGCTTAGCCAGGGGGCAGACTGAAGCTTTCTTT. It is translated as CASSLARGQTEAFF.

This chain uses TRBV14 with TRBJ2-3; TRBD2 matches at 9 bases. J gave up 2 bases and V 0 bases, and 3 bases lay outside the gene matches. Germline assignment: CDR1 SGHDN and CDR2 FVKESK. This CDR3 region has 16 residues. CDR3 sequence reads: CASSQEAGGYTDTQYF. CDR3 sequence (DNA): TGTGCCAGCAGCCAAGAGGCGGGGGGGTACACAGATACGCAGTATTTT.

This rearrangement joins TRBV13 to TRBJ2-7, with 9 bases matching TRBD2. The germline V gene has CDR1 PRHDT and CDR2 FYEKMQ (reference sequence). The CDR3 totals 15 residues. The J segment lost 5 bases and the V segment lost 5 bases, leaving 10 bases of the junction unmatched. CDR3 DNA: TGTGCCAGCAGCCAGGGGCTAGCGGGGTTCCACGAGCAGTACTTC. Protein: CASSQGLAGFHEQYF.

The chain joins TRBV5-8 to TRBJ1-3; D remains ambiguous. The germline V gene has CDR1 SGHTS and CDR2 YDEGEE. Deletions cut 2 bases from V and 7 bases from J, with 16 bases between. The CDR3 loop spans 15 amino acids. Here the CDR3 DNA reads TGTGCCAGCAGCTTTTACCGAACCGGCGGGAACACCATATATTTT. Its translation is CASSFYRTGGNTIYF.

V usage is TRBV5-1 and J usage is TRBJ2-5, with 9 positions matching TRBD1. The CDR3 length is 16 residues. V dropped 0 bases and J dropped 4; count of bases not matched to a gene: 7. Germline-derived CDR1 and CDR2 are SGHRS and YFSETQ. CDR3 loop: CASSLGVTGGPETQYF. In DNA, the CDR3 is TGCGCCAGCAGCTTGGGTGTGACAGGGGGTCCAGAGACCCAGTACTTC.

The gene calls are TRBV28 and TRBJ1-5; TRBD1 might be the D (6 bases). The V gene's germline CDR1 is MDHEN and CDR2 SYDVKM. V dropped 3 bases and J dropped 1 base, with 10 bases sitting between them. The CDR3 has 15 residues. The CDR3 DNA reads TGTGCCAGCAGTTTCCCCGGACAGAGCAATCAGCCCCAGCATTTT. This encodes CASSFPGQSNQPQHF.

The genes are TRBV28 and TRBJ2-2; 8 bases map to TRBD2. CDR3 length: 17 residues. CDR1 is MDHEN, CDR2 SYDVKM, per germline. V was pared by 2 bases and J by 4 bases, with 9 bases of the junction left unmatched. The DNA of the CDR3 is TGTGCCAGCAGTTTAGCGGGGGGCCCGATGGCCACCGGGGAGCTGTTTTTT. Its translation is CASSLAGGPMATGELFF.

V and J are TRBV4-2 and TRBJ1-2; D is ambiguous. The V end was cut by 0 bases, the J end by 7 bases, with 21 bases between. In germline, CDR1 is LGHNA, CDR2 YNFKEQ. The CDR3 spans 17 residues. The CDR3: CASSQDPSGSGVRGYTF. In nucleotides, the CDR3 is TGTGCCAGCAGCCAAGATCCCTCGGGGAGCGGGGTGCGTGGCTACACCTTC.